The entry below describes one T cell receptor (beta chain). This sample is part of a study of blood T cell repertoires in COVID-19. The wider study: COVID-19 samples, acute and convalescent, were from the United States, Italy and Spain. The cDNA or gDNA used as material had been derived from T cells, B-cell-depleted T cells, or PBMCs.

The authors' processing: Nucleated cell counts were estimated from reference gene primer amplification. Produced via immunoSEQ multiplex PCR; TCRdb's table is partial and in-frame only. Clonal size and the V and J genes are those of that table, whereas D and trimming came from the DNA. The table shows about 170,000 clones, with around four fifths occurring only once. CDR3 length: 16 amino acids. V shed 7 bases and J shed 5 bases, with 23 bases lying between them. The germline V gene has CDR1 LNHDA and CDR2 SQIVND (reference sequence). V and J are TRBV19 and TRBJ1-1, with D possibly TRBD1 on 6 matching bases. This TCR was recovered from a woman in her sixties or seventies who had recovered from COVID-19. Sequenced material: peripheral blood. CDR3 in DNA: TGTGCCAGTACTTTCGTGGCGGGGGCCCCGAGGACTGAAGCTTTCTTT. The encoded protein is CASTFVAGAPRTEAFF.